The entry below gives a single T cell receptor beta chain sequence along with its context. This clonotype was detected a few times. This receptor's antigen is unknown. Base quality data are lacking; no much larger clone is found one base away. The germline V gene sets CDR1 to MGHRA and CDR2 to YSYEKL. V drops 0 bases and J drops 2 bases, leaving 16 bases in between. Including the terminal cysteine and phenylalanine, the CDR3 comprises 17 residues. Only the CDR3 DNA is retained, 51 bases long and in frame from the first base. This record comes from a study of identical twins (dated by TCRdb to about 2016). Study-wide context: To test whether fetal clonotypes persist, this study deep-sequenced TCR alpha and beta repertoires from monozygotic twins, from unrelated adults of various ages, and from cord blood. To rule out contamination, the twin experiments were replicated at different times with different library preparation protocols. What the study reported, not specific to this receptor: Because the same donors could not be followed over many years, the conclusions depended on cross-sectional statistical analysis. Out-of-frame TCR alpha sequences shared between twins showed an excess of low generation-probability sequences compared with coincidental sharing between unrelated individuals. Zero-insertion analyses could be partly confounded by invariant T cells such as MAIT and iNKT, though diverse VJ usage argued against such confounding for most clonotypes. The excess sharing between twins in beta out-of-frame sequences was weaker because fewer shared sequences reduced the signal-to-noise ratio. In monozygotic twins, out-of-frame TCR alpha sharing was systematically underestimated by recombination models, although the models agreed with sharing between unrelated individuals. Abundant cord blood beta clonotypes had fewer insertions, young adult naive repertoires showed a similar but weaker trend, and memory repertoires showed no such trend.

The receptor library was made with 5' RACE. TCRdb records Illumina HiSeq 2000 as the sequencer. A universal primer binding site was introduced by template switching, and a unique molecular identifier was present in the final cDNA, enabling accurate counting of TCR cDNA molecules. Specific primers in the conserved constant-segment region were used to synthesize first-strand cDNA for TCR alpha and beta chains. To control for contamination, every cDNA library was double barcoded, receiving both a SMART-Mk sample barcode and Illumina barcodes. TruSeq adapter sequences, together with Illumina sample barcodes, were added in two successive PCR steps. TCR alpha and beta cDNA libraries were sequenced on the Illumina HiSeq platform with custom primers. In the source study's methods: Unique molecular identifiers were extracted from raw reads with MiGEC, and CDR3 positions were determined with MiXCR. For each individual, recombination models were inferred using an EM algorithm with the repgenHMM and IGoR tools. Shared clonotype analysis was performed with the tcR package in R, normalizing sharing by the product of cloneset sizes. Out-of-frame nonproductive sequences were analyzed to study raw recombination free of thymic and clonal selection effects. Starting from the raw public reads, TCRdb applied fastp trimming at Q25, assembled clones with MiXCR and retained in-frame beta chains. When rows share a CDR3 protein, they turn into one entry using the most common DNA and genes. The V and J calls shown here were made by TCRdb, not taken from the authors' results. The sample table shows about 250,000 distinct CDR3 sequences, and 7% to 8.5% are seen once. Around 5% of the sample lies in the top ten.

All donors were healthy Caucasians. Three pairs of female monozygotic twins, all aged about 18 to 30 years, made up the twin cohort. Positive isolation kits from Invitrogen were used to isolate the CD4+ and CD8+ T cell populations. The same sample was also studied in work on yellow fever vaccine responses in identical twins. The second paper further reports: According to the authors, in identical twins the way T cells responded to vaccination appeared partly convergent and partly personalized. Focusing on identical twins, the study followed the T cell clones that responded to the vaccine, and did so with precision.

The material sequenced was CD8+ T cells sorted from blood. In this chain, TRBV4-1 is recombined with TRBJ2-5, with the D gene not clear enough to name. The TCR comes from a woman younger than 35 in good health. The nucleotide sequence reads TGCGCCAGCAGCCAAGAACCGCCCCACACGTGGCAAGAGACCCAGTACTTC. This encodes CASSQEPPHTWQETQYF.